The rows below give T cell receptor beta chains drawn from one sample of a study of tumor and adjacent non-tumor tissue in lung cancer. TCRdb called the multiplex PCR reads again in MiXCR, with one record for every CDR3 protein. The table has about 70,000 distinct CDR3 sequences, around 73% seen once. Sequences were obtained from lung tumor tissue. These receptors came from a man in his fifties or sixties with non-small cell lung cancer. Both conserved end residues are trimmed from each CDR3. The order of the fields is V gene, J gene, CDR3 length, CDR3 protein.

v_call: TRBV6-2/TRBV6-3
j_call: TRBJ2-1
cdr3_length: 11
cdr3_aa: VSNQVIGYGQF

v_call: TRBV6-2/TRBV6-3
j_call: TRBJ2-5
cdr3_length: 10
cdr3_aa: ASRRDQESQY

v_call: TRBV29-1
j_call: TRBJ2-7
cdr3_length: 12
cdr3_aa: SVAVQQRKCEQY

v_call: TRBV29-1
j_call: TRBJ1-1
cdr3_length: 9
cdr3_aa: NVVGGAEAL

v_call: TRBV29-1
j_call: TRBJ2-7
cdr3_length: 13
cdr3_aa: SATRGGQDSHEQY

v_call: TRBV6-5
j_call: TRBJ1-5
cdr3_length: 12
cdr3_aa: DSIRLQGSQPQH

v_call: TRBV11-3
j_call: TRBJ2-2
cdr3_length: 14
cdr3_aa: VSSPSRDSIGGELC

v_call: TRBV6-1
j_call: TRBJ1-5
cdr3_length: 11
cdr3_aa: ASSGGHNQPHH

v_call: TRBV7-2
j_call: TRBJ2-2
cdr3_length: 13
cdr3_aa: ASSRRDPRTGELF

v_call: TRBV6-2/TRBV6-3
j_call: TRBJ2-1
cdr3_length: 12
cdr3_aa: ASRERGRGNKQL

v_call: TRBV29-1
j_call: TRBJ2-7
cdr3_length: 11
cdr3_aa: STIFAEGHEQY

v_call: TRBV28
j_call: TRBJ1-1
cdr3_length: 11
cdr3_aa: ASNQAGYTEAF

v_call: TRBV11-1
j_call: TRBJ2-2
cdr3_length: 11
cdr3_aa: ASSLIGTGELL

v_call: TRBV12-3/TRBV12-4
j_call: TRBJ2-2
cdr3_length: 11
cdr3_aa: ASRGTNPGELL

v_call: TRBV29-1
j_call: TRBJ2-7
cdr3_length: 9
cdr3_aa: SVGLVNEKY

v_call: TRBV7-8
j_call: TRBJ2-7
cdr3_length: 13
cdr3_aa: ASQAQQGPSYEQY

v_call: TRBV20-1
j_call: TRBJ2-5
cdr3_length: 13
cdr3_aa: SARDLHLLAETQY

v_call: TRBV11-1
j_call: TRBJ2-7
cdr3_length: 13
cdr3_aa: ASSLDEGGLYEQY

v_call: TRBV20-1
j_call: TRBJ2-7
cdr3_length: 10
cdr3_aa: SASAGGDEQY

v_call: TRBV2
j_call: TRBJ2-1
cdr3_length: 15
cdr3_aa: ASSPRVGDSINNEQF

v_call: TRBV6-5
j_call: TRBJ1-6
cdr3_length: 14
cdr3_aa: ASSPKGGSYNSPLH

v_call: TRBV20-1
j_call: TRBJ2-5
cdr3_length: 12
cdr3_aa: STSAKGPTETQY

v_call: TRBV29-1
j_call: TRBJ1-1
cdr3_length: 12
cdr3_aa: SVKDRGADTEAF

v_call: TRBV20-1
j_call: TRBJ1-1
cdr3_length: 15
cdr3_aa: SAGVGWHGRMNTEAF

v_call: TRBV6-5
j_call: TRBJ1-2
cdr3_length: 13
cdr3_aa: ASSYTSAALRGYT

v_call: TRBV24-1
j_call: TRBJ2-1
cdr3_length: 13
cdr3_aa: ATSDPIGRENEQF

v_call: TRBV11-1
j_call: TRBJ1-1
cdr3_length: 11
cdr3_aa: DSSLAPGTEAF

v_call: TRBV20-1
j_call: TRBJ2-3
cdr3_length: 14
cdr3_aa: SATLGQAGGGDTQY

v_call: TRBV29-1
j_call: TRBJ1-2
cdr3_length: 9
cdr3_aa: IVEQGYVYT

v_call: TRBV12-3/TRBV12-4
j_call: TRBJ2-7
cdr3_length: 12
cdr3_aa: SSRPTSERNEQY

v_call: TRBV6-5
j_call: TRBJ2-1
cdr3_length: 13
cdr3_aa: ASSYSSRIHYEQF

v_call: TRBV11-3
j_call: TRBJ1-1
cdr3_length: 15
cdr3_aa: TSNLGCRGTSNTEAF

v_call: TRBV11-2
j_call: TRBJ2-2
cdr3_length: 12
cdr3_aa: VCSLSIKTGELF

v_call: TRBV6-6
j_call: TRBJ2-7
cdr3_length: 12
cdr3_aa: ASCYGVPPNEQY

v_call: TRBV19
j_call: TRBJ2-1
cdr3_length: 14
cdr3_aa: ASRALAGVVYNEQF

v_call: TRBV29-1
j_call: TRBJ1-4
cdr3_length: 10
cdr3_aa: SSMDLNEKLF

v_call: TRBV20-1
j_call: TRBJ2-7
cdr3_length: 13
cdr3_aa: SAYSGLENSYGRY

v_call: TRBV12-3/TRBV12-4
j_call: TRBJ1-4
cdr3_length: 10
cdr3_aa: TSSSGPEKLF

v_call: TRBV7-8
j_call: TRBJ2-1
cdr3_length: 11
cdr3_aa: ASSLGGFGEQF

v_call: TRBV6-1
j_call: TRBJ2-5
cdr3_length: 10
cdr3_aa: ASTFRRVTQY

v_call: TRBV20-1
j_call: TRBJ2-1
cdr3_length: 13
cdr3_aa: SARGSTGHLNEQF

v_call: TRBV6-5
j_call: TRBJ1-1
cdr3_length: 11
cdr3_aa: ASISPDRGEAF

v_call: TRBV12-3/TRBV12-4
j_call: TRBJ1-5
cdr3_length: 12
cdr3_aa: TSSFRESNKPQH

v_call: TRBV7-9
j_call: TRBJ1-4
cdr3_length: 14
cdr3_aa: ASNPPTRGPNEKLF

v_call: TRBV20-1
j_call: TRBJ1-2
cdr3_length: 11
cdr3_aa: SAPNQDSPEYT

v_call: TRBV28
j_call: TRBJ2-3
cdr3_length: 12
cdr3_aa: ASSPSRSTDTQY

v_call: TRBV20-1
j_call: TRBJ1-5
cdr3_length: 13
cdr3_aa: SVILTGGLLQPQH

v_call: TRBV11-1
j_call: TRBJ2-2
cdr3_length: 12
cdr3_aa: AGSYTSGTWDLF

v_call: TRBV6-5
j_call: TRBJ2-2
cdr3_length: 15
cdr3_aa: ASTPSAGATNTGDLF

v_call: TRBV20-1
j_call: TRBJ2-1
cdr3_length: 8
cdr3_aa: TAREDEQL

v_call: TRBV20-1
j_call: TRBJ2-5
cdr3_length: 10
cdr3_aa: SARPEAETQY

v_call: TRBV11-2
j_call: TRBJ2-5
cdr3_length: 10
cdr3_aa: ASSLVHSTQY

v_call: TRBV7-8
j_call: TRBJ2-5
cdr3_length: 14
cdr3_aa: ASSLDGTGQGKTQY